This T cell receptor (beta chain) is from a study of regulatory T cells in long-lasting Graves disease. This clonotype was detected many times. The CDR3 has 15 residues. With 4 bases removed from V and 3 bases from J, the gap between germline ends came to 15 bases. Germline CDR1 is SQVTM and CDR2 is ANQGSEA. Arm-PCR of CDR3 regions and iRepertoire HTBI primers were the basis on which TCR beta libraries were built. TCRdb reprocessed the multiplex PCR reads via MiXCR and lists one record per CDR3 protein. This table holds 350,000 to 550,000 distinct CDR3 sequences, about 17% found once. Time point specified: newly diagnosed GD, antithyroid drugs for less than 3 months. RNA isolated from PBMCs was used to make the TCR library. These sequences were also reported in another study, on T cells in Graves' hyperthyroidism and ophthalmopathy. That paper states: Patients were excluded because of uncontrolled infection, other autoimmune disease, pregnancy or lactation.

The starting material was peripheral blood mononuclear cells (PBMCs), obtained at new diagnosis, from a patient treated with antithyroid drugs. The rearrangement uses TRBV29-1 and TRBJ2-2, with D possibly TRBD1 on 6 matching bases. The TCR originated in a young woman with Graves disease. CDR3 coding DNA: TGCAGCGTTGCACTGGACAGCAAACACACCGGGGAGCTGTTTTTT. Translating gives CSVALDSKHTGELFF.